Detailed here is one TCR beta chain. What it recognizes is unknown. The source of the sample is a study of cytomegalovirus exposure and HLA in healthy donors. Study-level points and caveats: Common viral pathogens (according to a later analysis) appeared linked to several of the most significant clusters. It was taken for granted in presence/absence analyses that sequencing depth across donors was roughly uniform.

The CDR3 length is 17 residues. V dropped 1 base and J dropped 0 bases, with 16 bases sitting between them. Germline CDR1 is GTSNPN and CDR2 is SVGIG (reference sequence). Use of 60 Vbeta and 13 Jbeta primers characterized the PCR. Sequencing was performed with immunoSEQ multiplex PCR; in TCRdb, only in-frame clones are kept and a portion is missing. The table lists under 200,000 clones, about four fifths of them singletons. The chain joins TRBV30 to TRBJ2-1; no reliable D call. The sequencing input was PBMCs. The receptor's source is a male donor in good health and CMV-seropositive. CDR3 sequence reads: CAWSGRPLGSSYNEQFF. CDR3 sequence (DNA): TGTGCCTGGAGTGGGAGACCCCTTGGAAGCTCCTACAATGAGCAGTTCTTC.